This TCR beta chain was retrieved from a study of blood T cell repertoires in COVID-19. Looking at the study overall: The origin of the acute and convalescent COVID-19 samples was the United States, Italy and Spain. The analysed material was cDNA or gDNA that came from T cells, B-cell-depleted T cells, or PBMCs.

Per the original methods: By means of reference gene primer amplification, nucleated cell counts were estimated. Repertoires were generated with immunoSEQ multiplex PCR, while TCRdb's copy carries only in-frame clones and drops some. The V and J calls and clone size were taken over from that table, and D and trimming were inferred from the DNA. The profile shows about 180,000 clones, roughly 88% of them singletons. Trimming took 4 bases from V and 0 from J, leaving 8 bases between them. Germline CDR1 and CDR2: LNHDA and SQIVND (reference sequence). This CDR3 has 14 amino acids. This TCR was sampled from a woman in her 30s with acute or convalescent COVID-19. The specimen was peripheral blood. The J gene is TRBJ2-3, the V gene TRBV19; unclear D gene. The chain's CDR3 is CASSTRASTDTQYF. The CDR3 DNA follows: TGTGCCAGTAGTACGAGAGCTAGCACAGATACGCAGTATTTT.